This T cell receptor (beta chain) was found in a study of CD8 T cells in ankylosing spondylitis. The study, taken as a whole, reports: The study looked at matched synovial fluid samples from ankylosing spondylitis patients. Disease-linked clones were reported to be significantly enriched there. Roughly 8 highly homologous variants made up a TCR beta motif, and this motif appeared characteristic of ankylosing spondylitis blood.

In making TCR beta libraries, quantitative 5'-RACE with molecular barcodes was used. TCRdb re-derived calls from the 5' RACE reads in MiXCR, one entry per CDR3 protein. The repertoire has approximately 17,000 distinct CDR3 sequences, roughly 8.2% of them found once; the top ten carry roughly 36%. Of note for this clonotype: What it binds is not known.

Trimming cost V 6 bases and J 6 bases, with 15 bases left between them. Germline V gives CDR1 MDHEN, CDR2 SYDVKM. The length of the CDR3 is 14 residues. The clonotype originates from a male donor with ankylosing spondylitis or in good health (not recorded which). The V call is TRBV28, the J call TRBJ1-5, with a weak D call TRBD1 (5 bases). Sequencing was done on a sample of blood. CDR3 in amino acids: CASRLRVGAQPQHF. The CDR3 nucleotides are TGTGCCAGCAGGCTACGAGTAGGGGCTCAGCCCCAGCATTTT. Filled out from reference TRBV28 and TRBJ1-5, the complete variable domain reads DVKVTQSSRYLVKRTGEKVFLECVQDMDHENMFWYRQDPGLGLRLIYFSYDVKMKEKGDIPEGYSVSREKKERFSLILESASTNQTSMYLCASRLRVGAQPQHFGDGTRLSIL.